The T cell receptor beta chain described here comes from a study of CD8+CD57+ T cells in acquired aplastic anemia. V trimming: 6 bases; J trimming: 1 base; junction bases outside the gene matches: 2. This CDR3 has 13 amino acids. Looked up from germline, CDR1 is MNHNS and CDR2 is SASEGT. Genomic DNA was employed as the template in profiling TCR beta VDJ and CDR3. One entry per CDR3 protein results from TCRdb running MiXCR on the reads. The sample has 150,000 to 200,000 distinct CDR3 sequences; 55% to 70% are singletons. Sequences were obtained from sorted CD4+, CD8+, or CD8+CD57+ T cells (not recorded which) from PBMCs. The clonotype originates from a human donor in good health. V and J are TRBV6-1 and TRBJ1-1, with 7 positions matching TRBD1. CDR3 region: CASRQGWNTEAFF. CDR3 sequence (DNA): TGTGCCAGCAGACAGGGGTGGAACACTGAAGCTTTCTTT.